Presented here are 18 T cell receptor beta chains from one specimen sequenced in a study of cytomegalovirus exposure and HLA in healthy donors. TCRdb's table, derived via immunoSEQ multiplex PCR, lists solely in-frame clones and lacks some. The sample holds about 300,000 clones, 70% to 90% seen once. The sample consisted of PBMCs. Receptors were obtained from a woman aged 18 to 35 in good health and CMV-seronegative.

This chain links TRBV7-6 with TRBJ2-7; 8 positions match TRBD2. CDR3 length equals 12 residues. Germline CDR1 SGHVS, CDR2 FNYEAQ. The junction had 3 bases not matched to a gene; V was cut back by 5 bases and J by 6 bases. The CDR3 reads CASSAGGGEQYF. The DNA for the CDR3 is TGTGCCAGCAGCGCGGGGGGAGGCGAGCAGTACTTC.

This chain joins TRBV28 and TRBJ1-1; 8 nucleotides match TRBD1. Germline V gene sequence: CDR1 MDHEN, CDR2 SYDVKM. The CDR3 sequence is 14 residues long. Germline trimming cut 6 bases from V and 4 bases from J; bases unmatched to any gene: 7. The CDR3 sequence is CASRPRGPVTEAFF. The CDR3 bases are TGTGCCAGCAGGCCCAGGGGGCCTGTCACTGAAGCTTTCTTT.

This clone was found once. The chain has TRBV20-1 and TRBJ2-1; D may be TRBD2 (6 bases). There are 11 residues in the CDR3. Germline V lookup: CDR1 DFQATT, CDR2 SNEGSKA (reference sequence). Trimming pared 3 bases from V and 11 bases from J, leaving 11 bases between. CDR3 amino acids: CSASAGLKQFF. The DNA for the CDR3 is TGCAGTGCTAGCGCGGGACTCAAGCAGTTCTTC.

The rearrangement uses TRBV4-1 and TRBJ2-2, with TRBD1 matching 9 bases. Germline values: CDR1 MGHRA, CDR2 YSYEKL. The CDR3 has 12 amino acids. Losses at the gene ends were 10 bases for V and 6 bases for J; bases not matched to a gene: 3. The CDR3 protein is CATGQGSGELFF. For the CDR3, the DNA is TGCGCCACCGGACAGGGGTCCGGGGAGCTGTTTTTT.

V gene TRBV10-2 combines with J gene TRBJ2-6; a possible D gene is TRBD1 (6 bases). Germline V gene data show CDR1 as WSHSY and CDR2 as SAAADI. Trimming took 3 bases from V and 0 from J, leaving 9 bases between them. There are 16 residues in the CDR3. Here the CDR3 reads CASSDRGSSGANVLTF. In nucleotides, the CDR3 is TGCGCCAGCAGTGACAGGGGCAGCTCTGGGGCCAACGTCCTGACTTTC.

The V gene is TRBV27, the J gene TRBJ2-1, with 10 bases lining up with TRBD2. Germline CDR1 is MNHEY and CDR2 is SMNVEV (reference sequence). The CDR3 totals 16 residues. V was clipped by 3 bases and J by 7 bases; unmatched bases: 9. CDR3 DNA: TGTGCCAGCAGTTTTAGTAGCGGGAGGTGGGCAAATGAGCAGTTCTTC. Its translation is CASSFSSGRWANEQFF.

The chain uses TRBV27 and TRBJ2-1; 11 positions match TRBD2. The CDR3 spans 14 residues. After removal of 7 bases from V and 7 bases from J, the junction contained 6 bases not matched to a gene. CDR1 MNHEY and CDR2 SMNVEV come from the germline V gene (reference sequence). The CDR3 DNA is TGTGCCAGCACTCCTGGGACTAGCGGAAATGAGCAGTTCTTC. It specifies CASTPGTSGNEQFF.

The CDR3, as DNA: TGTGCCAGCAGTTCCCGACGGAGCTCTGGAAACACCATATATTTT. It specifies CASSSRRSSGNTIYF. The chain employs TRBV6-5 and TRBJ1-3, with D unclear. Germline V gene lookup returns CDR1 MNHEY and CDR2 SVGAGI. Trimming stripped 4 bases from V and 0 bases from J, with 10 bases between. CDR3 length: 15 residues.

This clone was found once. V usage is TRBV19 and J usage is TRBJ1-5, with TRBD1 matching over 10 bases. The CDR3 sequence is 16 residues long. Germline V lookup: CDR1 LNHDA, CDR2 SQIVND (reference sequence). V was clipped by 4 bases and J by 5 bases; unmatched bases: 8. The CDR3 region is CASSRGQGVSYQPQHF. CDR3 nucleotides: TGTGCCAGTAGTAGAGGACAGGGGGTATCCTATCAGCCCCAGCATTTT. Full variable domain (outside the CDR3, taken from reference TRBV19 and TRBJ1-5): DGGITQSPKYLFRKEGQNVTLSCEQNLNHDAMYWYRQDPGQGLRLIYYSQIVNDFQKGDIAEGYSVSREKKESFPLTVTSAQKNPTAFYLCASSRGQGVSYQPQHFGDGTRLSIL.

This rearrangement joins TRBV27 to TRBJ2-4, with D tentatively TRBD1 (6 bases). Germline V gene lookup returns CDR1 MNHEY and CDR2 SMNVEV (reference sequence). This CDR3 contains 16 residues. The V end lost 6 bases, the J end lost 3 bases, and 18 bases lay between the germline ends. In DNA, the CDR3 is TGTGCCAGCAGGGGATCAGGGGATTGGAGCAAAAACATTCAGTACTTC. It translates to CASRGSGDWSKNIQYF.

The CDR3 nucleotides are TGTGCCAGCAGCTTAGTGACCCTAGCGGACATGGGCGGGGAGCTGTTTTTT. It encodes CASSLVTLADMGGELFF. V is TRBV7-2 and J is TRBJ2-2, with TRBD2 matching over 7 bases. This CDR3 has 17 amino acids. Germline CDR1 is SGHTA and CDR2 is FQGNSA. The V segment lost 1 base and the J segment 7 bases; nucleotides outside the gene matches: 12.

The rearrangement uses TRBV9 and TRBJ2-5; TRBD1 agrees at 8 bases. Germline CDR1 is SGDLS and CDR2 is YYNGEE. J lost 2 bases, V lost 1 base, and 10 bases had no gene match. The CDR3 contains 17 residues. The CDR3 DNA reads TGTGCCAGCAGCGTAACGCCCTCAACAGGGGGGCAAGAGACCCAGTACTTC. It codes for CASSVTPSTGGQETQYF.

This sequence joins TRBV7-2 and TRBJ2-7; weak D call: TRBD2 (6 bases). The CDR3 contains 18 residues. V gave up 5 bases and J gave up 0 bases, with 23 bases separating them. Germline CDR1 SGHTA, CDR2 FQGNSA. Written as DNA, the CDR3 is TGTGCCAGCAGCCCAAGGAGGGGCGGGTCAGACCCCTCCTACGAGCAGTACTTC. Translation gives CASSPRRGGSDPSYEQYF.

The chain joins TRBV5-5 to TRBJ2-1; 9 bases line up with TRBD2. The germline CDR1 and CDR2 sequences are SGHKS and YYEKEE (reference sequence). The CDR3 is 14 residues long. V trimming: 2 bases; J trimming: 7 bases; junction bases outside the gene matches: 4. The CDR3 region is CASSFGLALNEQFF. CDR3 in DNA: TGTGCCAGCAGCTTCGGACTAGCGCTGAATGAGCAGTTCTTC.

A single count supports this clone. The chain couples TRBV5-4 to TRBJ2-5; D unresolved. Deletions cut 5 bases from V and 2 bases from J, with 10 bases between. Germline loops: CDR1 SGHNT, CDR2 YYREEE (reference sequence). CDR3 size: 13 residues. CDR3 in amino acids: CASRADIQETQYF. CDR3 bases: TGTGCCAGCAGAGCCGACATACAAGAGACCCAGTACTTC.

The rearrangement uses TRBV19 and TRBJ1-5; no clear D. Trimming removed 4 bases at V and 3 bases at J, with 16 bases between. Germline-derived CDR1 and CDR2 are LNHDA and SQIVND (reference sequence). The CDR3 loop spans 16 amino acids. CDR3 nucleotides: TGTGCCAGTAGTACCCCCCGGGAGATCTTCAATCAGCCCCAGCATTTT. This translates into CASSTPREIFNQPQHF.

This clone was detected a few times. The rearrangement links TRBV7-2 to TRBJ2-3, with 12 bases matching TRBD2. Germline CDR1 and CDR2: SGHTA and FQGNSA. Trimming removed 5 bases from V and 5 bases from J; junction bases left unmatched: 8. The length of the CDR3 is 16 residues. The CDR3 DNA reads as TGTGCCAGCAGCCCGCGACTAGCGGGAGTAGGAGATACGCAGTATTTT. As protein: CASSPRLAGVGDTQYF.

The J gene is TRBJ1-5, the V gene TRBV7-8, with D hard to call. CDR1 is SGHVS, CDR2 FQNEAQ, per germline. Trimming cost V 5 bases and J 6 bases, with 17 bases left between them. There are 15 residues in the CDR3. The CDR3 region has the DNA TGTGCCAGCAGCCCGTACCTGATTGGCGGTCAGCCCCAGCATTTT. Residues: CASSPYLIGGQPQHF. Full variable domain (rest looked up from reference TRBV7-8 and TRBJ1-5): GAGVSQSPRYKVAKRGQDVALRCDPISGHVSLFWYQQALGQGPEFLTYFQNEAQLDKSGLPSDRFFAERPEGSVSTLKIQRTQQEDSAVYLCASSPYLIGGQPQHFGDGTRLSIL.